These 2 T cell receptor beta chains came from one sample sequenced in a study of T-cell reconstitution after alpha-beta-depleted transplantation in children. Library preparation (for TCRbeta) was performed with unique molecular identifiers. TCRdb analysed the PCR reads with MiXCR anew, one entry per CDR3 protein. Of roughly 420,000 distinct CDR3 sequences detected, around 15% appear once; the ten largest clones hold just under 30%. The sequenced sample was PBMCs, mostly from graft donor cells, obtained 360 days after TCRalphabeta/CD19-depleted stem cell transplant. The source is a boy younger than two who had a stem cell transplant for Wiskott-Aldrich syndrome, so the T cells may come from the graft donor.

This clonotype has a handful of counts. The chain joins TRBV10-3 to TRBJ2-5, with 8 bases matching TRBD1. With V trimmed by 10 bases and J by 5 bases, 6 bases remained unmatched. Germline-derived CDR1 and CDR2 are ENHRY and SYGVKD. This CDR3 contains 12 residues. CDR3 nucleotides: TGTGCCACAACGGACAGGGTTGAGACCCAGTACTTC. It encodes CATTDRVETQYF.

CDR3 loop: CASSLFLDQETQYF. The CDR3 DNA reads TGCGCCAGCAGCTTGTTTCTAGACCAAGAGACCCAGTACTTC. J is TRBJ2-5 and V is TRBV5-1; no clear D. V was cut by 1 base and J by 0 bases, with 7 bases left in between. The CDR3 contains 14 residues. The germline V gene has CDR1 SGHRS and CDR2 YFSETQ.